This TCR delta chain appears in the sequencing data of a study of gamma delta lymphoproliferative disorders and STAT genes. Study information: The EuroClonality-NGS protocol was used to prepare delta libraries. Study observations and caveats: Low-frequency NGS calls may be less specific; leukemic clone sharing needs confirmation. Patient gamma repertoires clustered apart from healthy controls; delta did not.

As concerns this clone: Antigen: not known. TCRdb lists the protein of a much larger clone for this DNA, which differs at residue 4, so this is likely a read error; the protein given here is translated from the DNA itself.

Trimming shortened V by 5 bases and J by 2 bases, and 23 bases separated the two germline ends. Germline assignment: CDR1 GEAIGNYY and CDR2 EKD. The CDR3 loop spans 17 amino acids. TCRdb fed the multiplex PCR reads into CATT to redo clone calling. The table lists some 2,500 delta-chain clones, over 1.3% of them singletons. Genomic DNA from isolated PBMCs served as the sequencing template. The chain employs TRDV2 and TRDJ1, with no clear D. The sequencing sample was made of blood. The sequence derives from a human donor in good health. The CDR3 nucleotides read TGTGCCTGTGGGGGTCTCCAGACACAAACCAATACCGATAAACTCATCTTT. Its translation is CACGGLQTQTNTDKLIF.